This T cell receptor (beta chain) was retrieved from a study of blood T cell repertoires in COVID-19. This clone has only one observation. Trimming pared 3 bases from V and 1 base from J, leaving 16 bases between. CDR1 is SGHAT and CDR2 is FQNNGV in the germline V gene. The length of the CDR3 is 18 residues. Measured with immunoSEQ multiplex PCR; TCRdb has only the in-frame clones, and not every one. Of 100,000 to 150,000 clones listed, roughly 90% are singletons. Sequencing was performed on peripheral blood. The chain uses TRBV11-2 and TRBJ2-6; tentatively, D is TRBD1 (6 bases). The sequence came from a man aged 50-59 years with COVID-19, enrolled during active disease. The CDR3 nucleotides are TGTGCCAGCAGCTTTAGGGCAGGGGATCTATCTGGGGCCAACGTCCTGACTTTC. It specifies CASSFRAGDLSGANVLTF.